This TCR beta chain was sequenced in a study of blood T cell repertoires in COVID-19. Study in general: From the United States, Italy and Spain came samples of acute and convalescent COVID-19. In each case, the material was cDNA or gDNA derived from T cells, B-cell-depleted T cells, or PBMCs.

Methods used by the authors: Reference gene primer amplification yielded estimated nucleated cell counts. Libraries were prepared by immunoSEQ multiplex PCR; TCRdb keeps only in-frame clonotypes and omits some of them. The V and J calls and clone size are taken from that table; D and trimming were inferred from the DNA. The table has some 38,000 clones, 80% to 95% seen once. The material sequenced was peripheral blood. This sequence was found in a man aged 45 to 65 with active COVID-19.

CDR3: CASSPWTGLDYGYTF. The CDR3 nucleotides read TGTGCCAGCAGCCCTTGGACAGGGTTGGACTATGGCTACACCTTC. The chain is built from TRBV9 and TRBJ1-2; 8 nucleotides align to TRBD1. Germline assignment: CDR1 SGDLS and CDR2 YYNGEE. CDR3 length: 15 residues. V lost 4 bases to trimming and J lost 3 bases; unmatched junction nucleotides: 8.